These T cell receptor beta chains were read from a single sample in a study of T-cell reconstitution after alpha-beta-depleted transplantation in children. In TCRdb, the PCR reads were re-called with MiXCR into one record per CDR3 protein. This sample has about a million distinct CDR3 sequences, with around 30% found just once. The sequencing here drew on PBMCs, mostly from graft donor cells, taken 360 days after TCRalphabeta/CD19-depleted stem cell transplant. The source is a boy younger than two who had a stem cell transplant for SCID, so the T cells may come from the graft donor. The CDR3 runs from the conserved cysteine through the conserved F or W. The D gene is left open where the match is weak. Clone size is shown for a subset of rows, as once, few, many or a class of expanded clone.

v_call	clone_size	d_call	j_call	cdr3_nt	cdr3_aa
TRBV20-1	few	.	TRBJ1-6	TGCAGTGCTAGCCGGGACAAAGAGGTCCACTTT	CSASRDKEVHF
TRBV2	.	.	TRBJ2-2	TGTGCCAGCAGTGGTGCGGTAGGGTTAACTTCACCTGGGGACACCGGGGAGCTGTTTTTT	CASSGAVGLTSPGDTGELFF
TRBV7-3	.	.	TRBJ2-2	TGTGCCAGCAGCCCCACCCACCATAGGACCGGGGAGCTGTTTTTT	CASSPTHHRTGELFF
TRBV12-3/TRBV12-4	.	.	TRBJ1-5	TGTGCCAGTAACAGGGTCGGGGGACCCAATCAGCCCCAGCATTTT	CASNRVGGPNQPQHF
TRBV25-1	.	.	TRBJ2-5	TGTGCCAGCAGTGAATCCGGCAGGGACGAGACCCAGTACTTC	CASSESGRDETQYF
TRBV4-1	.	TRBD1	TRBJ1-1	TGCGCCAGCAGCCGTCTGGGACAGGGAGGTAGCACTGAAGCTTTCTTT	CASSRLGQGGSTEAFF
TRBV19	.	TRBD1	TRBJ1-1	TGTGCCAGTAGTGACAGGGTTTGGACAGAAGCTTTCTTT	CASSDRVWTEAFF
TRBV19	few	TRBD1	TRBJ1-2	TGTGCCAGCGGACAGGGGAAATATGATGGCTACACCTTC	CASGQGKYDGYTF
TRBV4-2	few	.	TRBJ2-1	TGTGCCAGCAGCCAAGATGGGAAGTACAATGAGCAGTTCTTC	CASSQDGKYNEQFF
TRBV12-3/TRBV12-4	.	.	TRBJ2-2	TGTGCCAGCAGTCCTATGAACACCGGGGAGCTGTTTTTT	CASSPMNTGELFF
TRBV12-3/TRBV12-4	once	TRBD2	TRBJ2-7	TGTGCCAGCAGTGCAAGGGAACGGGGGGGCCCCTACGAGCAGTACTTC	CASSARERGGPYEQYF
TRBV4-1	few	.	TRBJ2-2	TGCGCCAGCAGCCACTCAGGGACCGGGGAGCTGTTTTTT	CASSHSGTGELFF
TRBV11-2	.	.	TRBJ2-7	TGTGCCAGCAGCCACGCTCGGCCTGTAGCGGCCCCCGCTAAAGGAGAGCAGTACTTC	CASSHARPVAAPAKGEQYF
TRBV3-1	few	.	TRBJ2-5	TGTGCCAGCAGCCGCGCCCTACTTGCCCAAGAGACCCAGTACTTC	CASSRALLAQETQYF
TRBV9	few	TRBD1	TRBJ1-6	TGTGCCAGCAGCGTAGGGCTTGACAGGGACTCACCCCTCCACTTT	CASSVGLDRDSPLHF
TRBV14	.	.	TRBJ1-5	TGTGCCAGCAGCCAAGTTTACAGGGCCACCAATCAGCCCCAGCATTTT	CASSQVYRATNQPQHF